This T cell receptor (beta chain) is drawn from a study of shared clonotypes between healthy human individuals. The study, taken as a whole, reports: Incompleteness in sorted-subset sequencing, despite large depth, was shown by rarefaction.

Germline CDR1 and CDR2: LNHDA and SQIVND (reference sequence). CDR3 length: 13 amino acids. Naive CD8 cells lacked CD45RO, underwent positive selection for CCR7 and left out terminally differentiated effector memory CD45RA+ cells. This was a deep-level run. Template for every sorted-subset replicate PCR totaled about 200 ng DNA, around 32,000 T cell genomes. Clones were read by immunoSEQ multiplex PCR, and TCRdb kept only the in-frame ones, dropping some. The sample holds 660,000 or so clones; 95% to 97% are singletons and the top ten take approximately 0.12%. As concerns this clone: Antigen: not known.

The sequenced sample was naive CD8+ T cells sorted from blood. The genes are TRBV19 and TRBJ2-5; 9 bases are shared with TRBD1. The J call is in doubt because the DNA end fits TRBJ2-7 better. The sequence was obtained from a woman in her thirties in good health. The CDR3 sequence: CASSRDRDHEQYF. In nucleotides, the CDR3 is TGTGCCAGTAGTAGGGACAGGGACCACGAGCAGTACTTC.